This T cell receptor (beta chain) was found in a study of T cell clonality in common variable immunodeficiency. Broader study findings: In common variable immunodeficiency, TCR beta chains reportedly carried fewer deletions and N-nucleotide insertions. Compared with healthy controls, CVID subjects showed increased TCRbeta clonality, mostly in about a third. Compared with controls, CVID subjects had fewer shared TCRbeta clones.

The germline V gene has CDR1 ENHRY and CDR2 SYGVKD. The CDR3 consists of 19 residues. V lost 0 bases and J lost 3; bases outside the gene matches: 12. Most patients and controls had Caucasian heritage. Some clones are missing from TCRdb's copy, which holds only in-frame ones; the method was immunoSEQ multiplex PCR. The sample is made up of about 41,000 clones, none counted only once. This clone appeared many times. Its specificity is unknown. The read falls 3 residues short of the CDR3 end, and the missing part is taken from the germline J gene. The chain has TRBV10-3 and TRBJ2-3; 10 bases line up with TRBD2. The sample consisted of peripheral blood mononuclear cells. The sequence derives from a person aged 18 to 69 in good health. CDR3 DNA, as far as it was read: TGTGCCATCAGTGAGTCGATTGTTCCGACTAGCGGGCCAACAGATACG. It yields the protein CAISESIVPTSGPTDT. The whole CDR3 protein reads CAISESIVPTSGPTDTQYF.